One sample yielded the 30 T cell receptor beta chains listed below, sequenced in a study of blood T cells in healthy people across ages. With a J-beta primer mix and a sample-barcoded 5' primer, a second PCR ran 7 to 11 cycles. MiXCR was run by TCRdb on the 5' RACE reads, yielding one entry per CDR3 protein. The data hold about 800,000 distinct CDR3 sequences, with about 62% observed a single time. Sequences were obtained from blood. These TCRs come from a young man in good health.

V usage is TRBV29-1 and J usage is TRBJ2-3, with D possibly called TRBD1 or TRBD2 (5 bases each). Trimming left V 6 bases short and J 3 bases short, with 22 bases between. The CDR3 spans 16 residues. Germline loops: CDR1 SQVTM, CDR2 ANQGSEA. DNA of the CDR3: TGCAGCGTCTTTCCGAGGGCCAGGGTGATTACAGATACGCAGTATTTT. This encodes CSVFPRARVITDTQYF.

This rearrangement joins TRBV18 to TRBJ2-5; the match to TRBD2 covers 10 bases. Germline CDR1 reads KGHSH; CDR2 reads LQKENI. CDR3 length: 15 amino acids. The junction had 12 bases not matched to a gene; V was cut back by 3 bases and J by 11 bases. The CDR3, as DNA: TGTGCCAGCTCACCGCTAGCGGGGGAGCCCCATGAGCAGTACTTC. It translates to CASSPLAGEPHEQYF.

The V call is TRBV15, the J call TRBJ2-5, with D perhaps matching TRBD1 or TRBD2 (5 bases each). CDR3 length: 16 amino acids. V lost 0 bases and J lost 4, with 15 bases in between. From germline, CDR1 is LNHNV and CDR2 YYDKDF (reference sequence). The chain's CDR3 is CATSRDGLVGVETQYF. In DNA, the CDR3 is TGTGCCACCAGCAGAGATGGACTGGTGGGGGTAGAGACCCAGTACTTC.

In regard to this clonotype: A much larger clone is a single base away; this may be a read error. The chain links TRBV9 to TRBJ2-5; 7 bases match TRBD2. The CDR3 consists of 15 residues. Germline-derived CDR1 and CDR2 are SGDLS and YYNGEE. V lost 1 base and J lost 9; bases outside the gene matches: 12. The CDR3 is CASSVNHERGIAQYF. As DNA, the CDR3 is TGTGCCAGCAGCGTAAATCACGAGCGGGGTATTGCCCAGTACTTC. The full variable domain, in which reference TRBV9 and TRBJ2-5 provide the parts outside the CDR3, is DSGVTQTPKHLITATGQRVTLRCSPRSGDLSVYWYQQSLDQGLQFLIQYYNGEERAKGNILERFSAQQFPDLHSELNLSSLELGDSALYFCASSVNHERGIAQYFGPGTRLLVL.

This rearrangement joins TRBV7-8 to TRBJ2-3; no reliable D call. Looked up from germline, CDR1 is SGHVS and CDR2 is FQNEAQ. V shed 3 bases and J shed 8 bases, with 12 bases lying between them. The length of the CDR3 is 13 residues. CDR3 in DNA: TGTGCCAGCAGCTTGCAGCTTTCGGTTACGCAGTATTTT. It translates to CASSLQLSVTQYF. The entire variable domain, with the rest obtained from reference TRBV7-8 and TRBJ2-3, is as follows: GAGVSQSPRYKVAKRGQDVALRCDPISGHVSLFWYQQALGQGPEFLTYFQNEAQLDKSGLPSDRFFAERPEGSVSTLKIQRTQQEDSAVYLCASSLQLSVTQYFGPGTRLTVL.

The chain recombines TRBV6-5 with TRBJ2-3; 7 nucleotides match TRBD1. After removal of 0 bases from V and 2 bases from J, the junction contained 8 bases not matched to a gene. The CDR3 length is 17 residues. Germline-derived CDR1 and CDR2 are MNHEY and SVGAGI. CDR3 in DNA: TGTGCCAGCAGTTACTCGTCCTGGGGGACAGCCACAGATACGCAGTATTTT. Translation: CASSYSSWGTATDTQYF.

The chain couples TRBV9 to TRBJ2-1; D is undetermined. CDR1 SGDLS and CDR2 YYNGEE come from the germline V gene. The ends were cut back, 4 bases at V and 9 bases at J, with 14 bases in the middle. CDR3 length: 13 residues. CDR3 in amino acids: CASSSRGSTEQFF. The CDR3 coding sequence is TGTGCCAGCAGCAGCCGAGGTTCTACTGAGCAGTTCTTC. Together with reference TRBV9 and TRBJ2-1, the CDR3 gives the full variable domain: DSGVTQTPKHLITATGQRVTLRCSPRSGDLSVYWYQQSLDQGLQFLIQYYNGEERAKGNILERFSAQQFPDLHSELNLSSLELGDSALYFCASSSRGSTEQFFGPGTRLTVL.

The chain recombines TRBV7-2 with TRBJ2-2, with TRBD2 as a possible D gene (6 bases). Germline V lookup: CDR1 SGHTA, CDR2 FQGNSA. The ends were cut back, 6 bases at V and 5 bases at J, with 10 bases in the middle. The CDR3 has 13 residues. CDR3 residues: CASRTGGTGELFF. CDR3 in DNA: TGTGCCAGCAGAACTGGAGGGACCGGGGAGCTGTTTTTT. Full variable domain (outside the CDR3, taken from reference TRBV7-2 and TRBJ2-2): GAGVSQSPSNKVTEKGKDVELRCDPISGHTALYWYRQSLGQGLEFLIYFQGNSAPDKSGLPSDRFSAERTGGSVSTLTIQRTQQEDSAVYLCASRTGGTGELFFGEGSRLTVL.

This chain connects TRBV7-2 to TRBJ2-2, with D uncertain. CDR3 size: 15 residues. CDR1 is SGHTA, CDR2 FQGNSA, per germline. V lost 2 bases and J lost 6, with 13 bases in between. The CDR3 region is CASSLTGPWAGELFF. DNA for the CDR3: TGTGCCAGCAGCTTAACTGGACCTTGGGCCGGGGAGCTGTTTTTT.

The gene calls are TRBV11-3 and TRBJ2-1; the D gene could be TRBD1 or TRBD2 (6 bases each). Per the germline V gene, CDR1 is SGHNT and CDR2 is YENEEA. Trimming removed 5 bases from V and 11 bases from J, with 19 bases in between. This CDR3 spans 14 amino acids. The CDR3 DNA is TGTGCCAGCAGCGAGGGGGGAGATGCGGAGAAGCAGTTCTTC. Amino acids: CASSEGGDAEKQFF. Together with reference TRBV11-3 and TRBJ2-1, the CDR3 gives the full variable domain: EAGVVQSPRYKIIEKKQPVAFWCNPISGHNTLYWYLQNLGQGPELLIRYENEEAVDDSQLPKDRFSAERLKGVDSTLKIQPAELGDSAVYLCASSEGGDAEKQFFGPGTRLTVL.

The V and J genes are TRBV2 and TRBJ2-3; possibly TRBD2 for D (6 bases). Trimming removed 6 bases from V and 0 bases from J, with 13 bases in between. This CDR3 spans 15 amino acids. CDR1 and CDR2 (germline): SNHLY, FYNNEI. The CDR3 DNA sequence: TGTGCCAGCAGGTTCGGGGGTGAAAGCACAGATACGCAGTATTTT. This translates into CASRFGGESTDTQYF.

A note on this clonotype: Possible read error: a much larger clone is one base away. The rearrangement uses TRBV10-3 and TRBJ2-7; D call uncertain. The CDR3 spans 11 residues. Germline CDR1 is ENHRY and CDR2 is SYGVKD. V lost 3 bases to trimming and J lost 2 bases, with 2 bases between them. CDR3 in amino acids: CAISDPYEQYF. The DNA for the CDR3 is TGTGCCATCAGTGATCCCTACGAGCAGTACTTC.

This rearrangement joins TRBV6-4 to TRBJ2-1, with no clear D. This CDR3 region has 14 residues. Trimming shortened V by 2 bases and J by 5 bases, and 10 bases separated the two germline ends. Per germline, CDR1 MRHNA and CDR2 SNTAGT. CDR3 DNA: TGTGCCAGCAGTGACCGGAGATTAAACAATGAGCAGTTCTTC. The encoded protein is CASSDRRLNNEQFF.

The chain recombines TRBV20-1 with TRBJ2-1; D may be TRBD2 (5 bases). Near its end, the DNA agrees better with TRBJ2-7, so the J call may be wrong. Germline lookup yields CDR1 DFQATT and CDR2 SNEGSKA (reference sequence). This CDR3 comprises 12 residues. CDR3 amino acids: CSAAKPSNEQYF. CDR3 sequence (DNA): TGCAGTGCTGCCAAACCTAGCAATGAGCAGTACTTC.

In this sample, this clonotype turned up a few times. The CDR3 is CASTKRDSGYYGYTF. The CDR3 DNA reads as TGTGCCAGCACCAAGAGGGATTCCGGGTACTATGGCTACACCTTC. The chain uses TRBV6-5 and TRBJ1-2; D is undetermined. The germline V gene has CDR1 MNHEY and CDR2 SVGAGI. V lost 7 bases and J 3 bases, leaving 18 bases between the germline ends. This CDR3 comprises 15 residues.

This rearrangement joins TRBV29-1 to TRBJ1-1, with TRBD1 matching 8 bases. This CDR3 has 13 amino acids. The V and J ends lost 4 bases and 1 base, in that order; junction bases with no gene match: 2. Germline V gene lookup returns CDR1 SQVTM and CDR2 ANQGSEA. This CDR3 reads CSVAGQANTEAFF. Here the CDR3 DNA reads TGCAGCGTTGCGGGACAGGCGAACACTGAAGCTTTCTTT.

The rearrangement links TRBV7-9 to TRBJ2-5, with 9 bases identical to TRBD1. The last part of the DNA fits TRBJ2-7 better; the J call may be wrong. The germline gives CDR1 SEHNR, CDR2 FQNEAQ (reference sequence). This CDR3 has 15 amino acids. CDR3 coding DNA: TGTGCCAGCAGCTACGGACAGGGGAGGAACTACGAGCAGTACTTC. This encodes CASSYGQGRNYEQYF.

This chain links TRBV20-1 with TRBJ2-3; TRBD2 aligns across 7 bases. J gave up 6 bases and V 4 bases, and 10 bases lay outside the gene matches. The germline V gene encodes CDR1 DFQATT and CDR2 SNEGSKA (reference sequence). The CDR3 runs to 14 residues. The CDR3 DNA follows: TGCAGTGCTACACCGGAGACTAGCTCTGATACGCAGTATTTT. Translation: CSATPETSSDTQYF.

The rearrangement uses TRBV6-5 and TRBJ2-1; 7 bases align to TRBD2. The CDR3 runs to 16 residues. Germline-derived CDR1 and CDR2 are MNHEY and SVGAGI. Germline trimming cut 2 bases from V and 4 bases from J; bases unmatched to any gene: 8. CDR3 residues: CASSYVPAGTYNEQFF. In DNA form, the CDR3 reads TGTGCCAGCAGTTACGTTCCAGCGGGAACTTACAATGAGCAGTTCTTC.

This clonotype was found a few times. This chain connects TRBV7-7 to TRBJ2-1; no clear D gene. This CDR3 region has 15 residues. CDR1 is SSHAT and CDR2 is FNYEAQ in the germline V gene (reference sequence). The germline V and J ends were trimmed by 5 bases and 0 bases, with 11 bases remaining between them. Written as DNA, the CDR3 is TGTGCCAGCAGCCCCTCCTACAGCTCCTACAATGAGCAGTTCTTC. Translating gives CASSPSYSSYNEQFF.

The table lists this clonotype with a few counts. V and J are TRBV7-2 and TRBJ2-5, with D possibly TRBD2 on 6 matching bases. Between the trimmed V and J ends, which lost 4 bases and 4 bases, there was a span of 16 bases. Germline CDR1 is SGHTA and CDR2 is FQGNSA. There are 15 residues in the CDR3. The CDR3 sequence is CASSSISGSVETQYF. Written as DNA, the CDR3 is TGTGCCAGCAGCTCCATTAGCGGCAGCGTAGAGACCCAGTACTTC. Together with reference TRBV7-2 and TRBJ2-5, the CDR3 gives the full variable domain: GAGVSQSPSNKVTEKGKDVELRCDPISGHTALYWYRQSLGQGLEFLIYFQGNSAPDKSGLPSDRFSAERTGGSVSTLTIQRTQQEDSAVYLCASSSISGSVETQYFGPGTRLLVL.

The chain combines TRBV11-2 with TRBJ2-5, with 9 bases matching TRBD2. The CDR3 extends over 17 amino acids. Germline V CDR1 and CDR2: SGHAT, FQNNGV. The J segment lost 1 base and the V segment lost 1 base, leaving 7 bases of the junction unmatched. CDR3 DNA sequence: TGTGCCAGCAGCTTAGGATTTAGCGGGGGACTCCAAGAGACCCAGTACTTC. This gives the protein CASSLGFSGGLQETQYF.

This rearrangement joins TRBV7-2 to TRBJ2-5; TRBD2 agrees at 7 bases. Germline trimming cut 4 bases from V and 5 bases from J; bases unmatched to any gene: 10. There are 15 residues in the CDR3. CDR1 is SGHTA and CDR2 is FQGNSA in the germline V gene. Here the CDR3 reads CASSYLAVKVETQYF. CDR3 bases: TGTGCCAGCAGCTATCTAGCGGTTAAAGTGGAGACCCAGTACTTC.

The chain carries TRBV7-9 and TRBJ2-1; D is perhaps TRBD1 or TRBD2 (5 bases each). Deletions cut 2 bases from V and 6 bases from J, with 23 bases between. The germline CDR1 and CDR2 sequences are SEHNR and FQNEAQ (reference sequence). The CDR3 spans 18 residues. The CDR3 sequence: CASSLITGGVVLVNEQFF. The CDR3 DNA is TGTGCCAGCAGCTTAATTACAGGAGGCGTAGTCTTGGTCAATGAGCAGTTCTTC.

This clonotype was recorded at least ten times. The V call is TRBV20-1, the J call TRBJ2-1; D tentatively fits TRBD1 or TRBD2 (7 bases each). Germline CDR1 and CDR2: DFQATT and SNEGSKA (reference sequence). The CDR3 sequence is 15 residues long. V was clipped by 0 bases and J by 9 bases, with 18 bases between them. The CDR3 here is CSARDTASRGGEQFF. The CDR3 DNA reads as TGCAGTGCTAGAGATACGGCTAGCAGGGGGGGTGAGCAGTTCTTC.

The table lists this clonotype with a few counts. CDR3 coding DNA: TGCAGCGTTGGACAGAACAATGAGCAGTTCTTC. Its protein product is CSVGQNNEQFF. The rearrangement joins TRBV29-1 to TRBJ2-1; maybe TRBD1 (5 bases). V lost 4 bases and J 5 bases, leaving 6 bases between the germline ends. CDR3 size: 11 residues. Germline loops: CDR1 SQVTM, CDR2 ANQGSEA.

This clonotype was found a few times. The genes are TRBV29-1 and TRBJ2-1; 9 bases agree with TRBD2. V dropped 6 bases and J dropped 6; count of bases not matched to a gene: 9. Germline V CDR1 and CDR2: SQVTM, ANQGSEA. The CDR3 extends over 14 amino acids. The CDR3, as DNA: TGCAGCGTGCGAGTCGTAGCGGGGGCCAATGAGCAGTTCTTC. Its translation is CSVRVVAGANEQFF.

In DNA form, the CDR3 reads TGTGCCAGCAGCCCTGGAGGGGGACGATGGGAGCAGTTCTTC. This codes for CASSPGGGRWEQFF. The J gene is TRBJ2-1, the V gene TRBV7-9; perhaps D is TRBD1 or TRBD2 (6 bases each). Germline loops: CDR1 SEHNR, CDR2 FQNEAQ (reference sequence). CDR3 size: 14 residues. The V and J ends lost 5 bases and 10 bases respectively, with 18 bases between them.

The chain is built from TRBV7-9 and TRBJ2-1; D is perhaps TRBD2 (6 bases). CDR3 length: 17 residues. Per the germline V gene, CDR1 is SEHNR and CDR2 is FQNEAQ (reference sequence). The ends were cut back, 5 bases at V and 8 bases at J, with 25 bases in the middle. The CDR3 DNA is TGTGCCAGCAGCCGGACTATTCTAGCGAGTGGGAGCGATGAGCAGTTCTTC. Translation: CASSRTILASGSDEQFF.

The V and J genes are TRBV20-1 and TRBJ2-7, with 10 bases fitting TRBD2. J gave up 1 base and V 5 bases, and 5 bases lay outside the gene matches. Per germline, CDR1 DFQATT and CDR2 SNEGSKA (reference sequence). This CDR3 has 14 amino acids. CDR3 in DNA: TGCAGTGCTTCCGGGACTAGCGAGTCCTACGAGCAGTACTTC. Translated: CSASGTSESYEQYF.